In its sample, the clone carrying this T cell receptor (beta chain) was seen a few times. Its target is not known. These data come from a study of CD8 T cells in ankylosing spondylitis. General study points: Clones linked to the disease showed a CD8+ phenotype. They occurred at relatively low frequencies in peripheral blood. There were earlier reports of some motif variants in reactive arthritis synovial fluid and blood.

As the method for making TCR beta libraries, quantitative 5'-RACE with molecular barcodes was used. TCRdb itself ran the 5' RACE reads through MiXCR, one entry per CDR3 protein. The sample yields roughly 150,000 distinct CDR3 sequences, around 32% seen once. Sequenced material: synovial fluid, either unsorted or a sorted T cell fraction (not recorded which). The sequence was obtained from a male donor with ankylosing spondylitis.

CDR3 DNA sequence: TGTGCCAGCAGTCTGCGACCTAGCGGGGGGAAAGATACGCAGTATTTT. It translates to CASSLRPSGGKDTQYF. The chain joins TRBV12-3 or TRBV12-4 to TRBJ2-3, with TRBD2 identical over 11 bases. This CDR3 spans 16 amino acids. J gave up 5 bases and V 5 bases, and 9 bases lay outside the gene matches.